The 24 T cell receptor beta chains reported below all come from one sample, sequenced in a study of tumor-infiltrating lymphocytes in primary liver carcinoma. Both RNA and DNA were isolated together from about 20-30 mg of bulk tissue that had not been sorted. Production of TCR beta cDNA used around 0.45 ug total RNA together with a constant-region primer. Three nested multiplex PCR rounds, a slightly modified ARM-PCR, produced the libraries for TCR beta. The study ran its first two PCR rounds for around 10 cycles each, using TRBV1-TRBV30 forward primers and a C-beta reverse primer. TCRdb reprocessed the multiplex PCR reads with MiXCR, giving one entry per CDR3 protein. This sample has roughly 190,000 distinct CDR3 sequences, with around 81% found just once. The source material was tumor tissue from primary liver carcinoma. Receptor source: a man in his forties or fifties with primary liver carcinoma and hepatitis B virus infection.

Note on this clonotype: Its ends do not fully match the called genes, so a read error is possible. V is TRBV12-3 or TRBV12-4 and J is TRBJ1-4; D gene unclear. The CDR3 has 13 residues. The CDR3 nucleotides are TGTGCAAGCAGTTTAGCTGGGTTAGAAAGACTGTTTTTT. The encoded protein is CASSLAGLERLFF.

In regard to this clonotype: Germline is not matched at one junction end, which may reflect a read error. The chain recombines TRBV11-2 with TRBJ2-6; 8 positions match TRBD1. In germline, CDR1 is SGHAT, CDR2 FQNNGV. The CDR3 is 21 amino acids. CDR3 nucleotide sequence: TGTGCGAGCATCATGGGGGGAGACAGGGGCATTTCCCTTTCTGGGGCCAACGTCCTGACTTTC. Translating it yields CASIMGGDRGISLSGANVLTF.

A word on this clonotype: At one end, the junction sequence differs from germline, possibly due to a read error. The chain has TRBV11-2 and TRBJ2-5; D assignment may be TRBD1 or TRBD2 (5 bases each). The tail of the sequence fits TRBJ2-1 better, so the J call may be wrong. Germline loops: CDR1 SGHAT, CDR2 FQNNGV. The CDR3 covers 14 residues. As DNA, the CDR3 is TGTCCCAGCAGCCTGACAAGTAACCAAGGGACCCAGTTCTTC. This codes for CPSSLTSNQGTQFF.

The V call is TRBV28, the J call TRBJ2-1; 9 positions match TRBD2. V was clipped by 10 bases and J by 9 bases; unmatched bases: 10. Germline V lookup: CDR1 MDHEN, CDR2 SYDVKM. The CDR3 consists of 13 residues. The CDR3 loop is CATSLGTSSEQFF. The CDR3 nucleotides read TGTGCCACCAGCCTCGGGACTAGCAGTGAGCAGTTCTTC.

Concerning this clonotype itself: Without the conserved terminal phenylalanine or tryptophan, this CDR3 likely stems from a read error. The gene calls are TRBV29-1 and TRBJ2-5; D is undetermined. The germline gives CDR1 SQVTM, CDR2 ANQGSEA. The CDR3 has 13 residues. CDR3: CRVEDPVRETQYI. The CDR3 region has the DNA TGTAGAGTTGAAGATCCTGTTCGGGAGACCCAGTACATC.

On this clonotype: The junction shows a germline mismatch at one end, possibly a read error. The chain combines TRBV4-3 with TRBJ2-3, with 8 positions matching TRBD2. This CDR3 spans 16 amino acids. Germline CDR1 reads LGHNA; CDR2 reads YSLEER. The CDR3, as DNA: TGCGCCAGCGGCCAAGAGCTAAGCGGGGGACCAGATATGCAGTATTTT. Amino acid sequence: CASGQELSGGPDMQYF.

At least ten counts were recorded for this clonotype. The V call is TRBV10-3, the J call TRBJ2-7; TRBD1 or TRBD2 may be the D gene (6 bases each). Trimming removed 6 bases from V and 7 bases from J, with 19 bases in between. CDR1 is ENHRY and CDR2 is SYGVKD in the germline V gene. There are 14 residues in the CDR3. CDR3 nucleotide sequence: TGTGCCATCAGACAGGGACTCACTGGGGTTGAGCAGTACTTC. The encoded protein is CAIRQGLTGVEQYF.

The chain combines TRBV5-1 with TRBJ2-2; possibly TRBD1 or TRBD2 for D (6 bases each). Looked up from germline, CDR1 is SGHRS and CDR2 is YFSETQ. The ends were cut back, 3 bases at V and 0 bases at J, with 9 bases in the middle. This CDR3 comprises 15 residues. The CDR3 here is CASSWGAANTGELFF. CDR3 DNA sequence: TGCGCCAGCAGCTGGGGGGCGGCGAACACCGGGGAGCTGTTTTTT. Full variable domain (missing parts from reference TRBV5-1 and TRBJ2-2): KAGVTQTPRYLIKTRGQQVTLSCSPISGHRSVSWYQQTPGQGLQFLFEYFSETQRNKGNFPGRFSGRQFSNSRSEMNVSTLELGDSALYLCASSWGAANTGELFFGEGSRLTVL.

Comments on this clonotype: The germline gene is not matched at one end of the junction; a read error may be the cause. This chain joins TRBV11-3 and TRBJ2-7; 7 bases line up with TRBD1. The CDR3 is 13 residues long. Looked up from germline, CDR1 is SGHNT and CDR2 is YENEEA. CDR3 amino acids: CASRVGQSYVQYF. The CDR3 DNA is TGTGCCAGCAGGGTGGGACAGTCTTACGTGCAGTACTTC.

A word on this clonotype: An end of the junction differs from the germline gene, which may be a read error. J is TRBJ2-3 and V is TRBV6-1; 7 bases fit TRBD1. CDR1 is MNHNS and CDR2 is SASEGT in the germline V gene. The CDR3 is 14 amino acids. CDR3 DNA: TGTACCAGCAGTGATAGGGGGCCCACAAATACGCAGTATTTT. Amino acid sequence: CTSSDRGPTNTQYF.

Points on this clonotype: Germline and junction disagree at one end, which may indicate a read error. This chain joins TRBV6-5 and TRBJ2-3; 7 bases are a match to TRBD1. CDR3 length: 15 amino acids. Germline values: CDR1 MNHEY, CDR2 SVGAGI. The CDR3 DNA sequence: TGTACCAGCAGAGAACAACAGGGGTTTACTGATACGCAGTATTTT. As protein: CTSREQQGFTDTQYF.

The chain employs TRBV5-8 and TRBJ2-5; 11 bases align to TRBD2. The CDR3 loop spans 14 amino acids. Germline lookup yields CDR1 SGHTS and CDR2 YDEGEE. This CDR3 reads CVRSFGTSGETQYF. The CDR3 nucleotides read TGTGTCAGAAGCTTCGGGACTAGCGGAGAGACCCAGTACTTC.

As for this clonotype: Germline is not matched at one junction end, which may reflect a read error. The chain is built from TRBV11-1 and TRBJ2-4, with 14 bases aligning to TRBD2. Germline V lookup: CDR1 SGHAT, CDR2 FQDESV (reference sequence). CDR3 size: 17 residues. CDR3 in DNA: TGTGCCATCAGCTTTTTCGGGACTAGCGGGAGCAAAAACATTCAGTACTTC. It specifies CAISFFGTSGSKNIQYF.

This clonotype showed up just once. Because it lacks the conserved phenylalanine or tryptophan at the end, this CDR3 is likely a read error. The chain combines TRBV6-5 with TRBJ2-7; 10 bases match TRBD1. Per germline, CDR1 MNHEY and CDR2 SVGAGI. This CDR3 is built from 14 residues. Trimming at V came to 7 bases and at J to 7 bases, leaving 10 bases not matched to a gene. The CDR3 DNA sequence: TGTGCCAGCATGGCGGGACAGGGGTTTTGGGAGCAGTACCTC. It translates to CASMAGQGFWEQYL.

As concerns this clonotype: This sequence may be a read error, since a much larger clone differs from it by one base. V gene TRBV2 combines with J gene TRBJ2-5; D gene uncertain. Germline V lookup: CDR1 SNHLY, CDR2 FYNNEI. This CDR3 is built from 11 residues. The V end lost 9 bases, the J end lost 2 bases, and 7 bases lay between the germline ends. In DNA form, the CDR3 reads TGTGCCAGATGGGGTCAAGAGACCCAGTACTTC. It translates to CARWGQETQYF.

As to this clonotype: The germline gene is not matched at one end of the junction; a read error may be the cause. This sequence joins TRBV6-2 or TRBV6-3 and TRBJ2-3; 11 nucleotides match TRBD2. The CDR3 totals 15 residues. Germline V lookup: CDR1 MNHEY, CDR2 SVGEGT. CDR3 in amino acids: CAGSYSGRETDKQYF. The CDR3 DNA reads as TGTGCCGGCAGTTATAGCGGGAGGGAAACAGATAAGCAGTATTTT.

This chain connects TRBV30 to TRBJ2-6; D remains unclear. Germline-derived CDR1 and CDR2 are GTSNPN and SVGIG (reference sequence). CDR3 length: 12 residues. This chain's CDR3 is CSFLSGANVLTF. The CDR3 coding sequence is TGTTCCTTCCTCTCTGGGGCCAACGTCCTGACTTTC.

In the case of this clonotype: This clone may be a read error of a much larger clone one base away. The chain carries TRBV7-9 and TRBJ1-2, with D tentatively TRBD1 (6 bases). CDR3 size: 18 residues. CDR1 is SEHNR and CDR2 is FQNEAQ in the germline V gene (reference sequence). Here the CDR3 reads CVSSRAQATGIASYGYTF. For the CDR3, the DNA is TGTGTCAGCAGCCGCGCTCAGGCTACAGGGATCGCTTCGTATGGCTACACCTTC.

The chain couples TRBV7-2 to TRBJ2-7; 12 bases line up with TRBD2. Germline lookup yields CDR1 SGHTA and CDR2 FQGNSA. This CDR3 spans 16 amino acids. Trimming at V came to 5 bases and at J to 2 bases, leaving 7 bases not matched to a gene. The CDR3, as DNA: TGTGCCAGCAGCCCCCTAGCGGGAGGGGGGGCCTACGAGCAGTACTTC. Translation: CASSPLAGGGAYEQYF. The full variable domain, completed using reference TRBV7-2 and TRBJ2-7, is GAGVSQSPSNKVTEKGKDVELRCDPISGHTALYWYRQSLGQGLEFLIYFQGNSAPDKSGLPSDRFSAERTGGSVSTLTIQRTQQEDSAVYLCASSPLAGGGAYEQYFGPGTRLTVT.

In the case of this clonotype: The germline gene is not matched at one end of the junction; a read error may be the cause. This chain connects TRBV13 to TRBJ1-6; TRBD1 aligns across 7 bases. Germline V gene sequence: CDR1 PRHDT, CDR2 FYEKMQ (reference sequence). The CDR3 sequence is 16 residues long. The CDR3 sequence is CTSSSPGDRSDSPLHF. As DNA, the CDR3 is TGTACCAGCAGCTCACCCGGGGACAGAAGCGATTCACCCCTCCACTTT.

As regards this clonotype: A much bigger clone sits one base away, suggesting this may be a read error. This is likely a read error, given that the CDR3 carries no conserved phenylalanine or tryptophan at its end. V gene TRBV19 combines with J gene TRBJ2-2; TRBD1 matches at 8 bases. CDR1 and CDR2 (germline): LNHDA, SQIVND (reference sequence). J gave up 4 bases and V 5 bases, and 3 bases lay outside the gene matches. CDR3 length equals 14 residues. In DNA form, the CDR3 reads TGTGCCAGTAGTCACGGACAGGGCACCGGGGAGCTGTTTCTT. It encodes CASSHGQGTGELFL.

Comments on this clonotype: This sequence may be a read error, since a much larger clone differs from it by one base. The chain combines TRBV7-9 with TRBJ2-1, with 11 nucleotides matching TRBD2. CDR1 is SEHNR, CDR2 FQNEAQ, per germline (reference sequence). The CDR3 is 15 amino acids. This CDR3 reads CASSFPTSGKNEQLF. The CDR3 bases are TGTGCCAGCAGCTTTCCGACTAGCGGGAAGAATGAGCAGCTCTTC.

A note on this clonotype: One junction end does not reproduce the germline sequence, and a read error may be involved. This chain connects TRBV12-3 or TRBV12-4 to TRBJ1-1, with unresolved D. The CDR3 is 15 amino acids. CDR3 amino acids: CVSSLASGQGTEAFF. CDR3 bases: TGTGTCAGCAGTTTAGCCTCAGGCCAAGGAACTGAAGCTTTCTTT.

This clonotype has a single count. This chain joins TRBV28 and TRBJ2-1; TRBD2 aligns across 10 bases. The CDR3 sequence is 14 residues long. Per the germline V gene, CDR1 is MDHEN and CDR2 is SYDVKM. Unmatched junction bases numbered 6, after V lost 8 bases and J lost 5 bases. CDR3 sequence reads: CASGTSESNNEQFF. The CDR3 coding sequence is TGTGCCAGCGGGACTAGCGAGTCTAACAATGAGCAGTTCTTC.